A single sample gave rise to the 5 T cell receptor beta chains below, sequenced in a study of long-term antiretroviral therapy in people with HIV (dated by TCRdb to between 2021 and 2023). The immunoSEQ hsTCRB v3.0 assay was used at survey level resolution for TRB variable region sequencing. Not all clones reach the TCRdb copy of this immuneACCESS table, which keeps in-frame sequences only. Checked studies attribute under half of the gap to unresolved V genes and leave the rest unexplained. The sample table shows around 12,000 clones, and 60% to 80% are seen once. Of the sample, under 25% falls within the top ten clones. The sample in question was unsorted PBMCs, obtained 0.5 years before starting antiretroviral therapy. The receptor source for this set is a woman between 40 and 50 years old with HIV.

This clone appeared a single time. The V call is TRBV7-7, the J call TRBJ2-7; tentatively, D is TRBD1 (6 bases). The germline V gene encodes CDR1 SSHAT and CDR2 FNYEAQ (reference sequence). This CDR3 is 13 amino acids long. The V end lost 6 bases, the J end lost 4 bases, and 13 bases lay between the germline ends. The CDR3 reads CASSYIQGYEQYF. DNA for the CDR3: TGTGCCAGCAGTTATATACAGGGATACGAGCAGTACTTC.

V usage is TRBV29-1 and J usage is TRBJ2-1; D gene unclear. Germline assignment: CDR1 SQVTM and CDR2 ANQGSEA. V was clipped by 1 base and J by 0 bases, with 13 bases between them. This CDR3 region has 16 residues. The CDR3 sequence is CSVEGGNVGSYNEQFF. In nucleotides, the CDR3 is TGCAGCGTTGAAGGGGGAAACGTTGGCTCCTACAATGAGCAGTTCTTC.

The chain joins TRBV5-8 to TRBJ1-1; D unresolved. This CDR3 region has 14 residues. V lost 2 bases and J lost 2, with 10 bases in between. Germline CDR1 reads SGHTS; CDR2 reads YDEGEE. In DNA, the CDR3 is TGTGCCAGCAGCTTTGCAGTATTTAACACTGAAGCTTTCTTT. Protein product: CASSFAVFNTEAFF.

The chain joins TRBV5-6 to TRBJ2-2; D uncertain. CDR1 SGHDT and CDR2 YYEEEE come from the germline V gene. V was trimmed by 0 bases and J by 5 bases, leaving 8 bases between them. This CDR3 is built from 14 residues. In DNA, the CDR3 is TGTGCCAGCAGCTTGGGTACTGGGACCGGGGAGCTGTTTTTT. This sequence encodes CASSLGTGTGELFF.

The J gene is TRBJ2-7, the V gene TRBV18, with D unclear. CDR1 is KGHSH, CDR2 LQKENI, per germline. Trimming removed 0 bases from V and 6 bases from J, with 15 bases in between. The CDR3 length is 15 residues. CDR3 sequence: CASSPPAVLVSEQYF. The CDR3 DNA sequence: TGTGCCAGCTCACCACCAGCCGTGTTGGTGTCCGAGCAGTACTTC.